Following are 15 T cell receptor beta chains from one sample sequenced in a study of tumor and adjacent non-tumor tissue in lung cancer. The library came from three nested PCR rounds adapted from ARM-PCR protocols. TCRdb reprocessed the multiplex PCR reads with MiXCR, giving one entry per CDR3 protein. Among about 120,000 distinct CDR3 sequences, about 87% were seen once, and the ten largest hold 22%. No cell sorting was done before RNA was extracted from the tissue. What was sequenced was lung tumor tissue. Every receptor here comes from a man between 65 and 85 years old with non-small cell lung cancer.

A note on this clonotype: The junction differs from germline at one of its ends, possibly a read error. This chain links TRBV11-3 with TRBJ2-5, with D possibly matching TRBD1 (6 bases). From germline, CDR1 is SGHNT and CDR2 YENEEA. There are 17 residues in the CDR3. The chain's CDR3 is CASSLTTGLTNQETLYF. Here the CDR3 DNA reads TGTGCCAGCAGCTTAACAACAGGGCTTACCAATCAAGAGACCCTGTACTTC.

This chain joins TRBV29-1 and TRBJ2-1; the D gene is possibly TRBD1 (5 bases). Germline CDR1 and CDR2: SQVTM and ANQGSEA. Trimming removed 8 bases at V and 5 bases at J, with 19 bases between. CDR3 length: 14 residues. The CDR3: CSTVGRGTNNEQFF. The CDR3 nucleotides read TGCAGCACTGTGGGAAGGGGTACAAACAATGAGCAGTTCTTC.

In regard to this clonotype: The junction does not match germline at one end; this may be a read error. The genes are TRBV5-1 and TRBJ2-7; 11 bases are a match to TRBD1. Germline V gene data show CDR1 as SGHRS and CDR2 as YFSETQ. The CDR3 consists of 15 residues. The DNA for the CDR3 is TGCGTCAGCAGCTTGGCAGGGACAGGGGGTTTCGAGCAGTACTTC. Its translation is CVSSLAGTGGFEQYF.

The chain carries TRBV5-6 and TRBJ2-7; tentative D call: TRBD1 (5 bases). CDR1 and CDR2 (germline): SGHDT, YYEEEE. This CDR3 is built from 16 residues. Trimming cost V 3 bases and J 2 bases, with 18 bases left between them. The CDR3 loop is CASSSVVRHRTYEQYV. CDR3 bases: TGTGCCAGCAGCTCCGTCGTCCGGCACAGGACCTACGAGCAGTACGTC.

As regards this clonotype: A read error may account for a junction end that differs from germline. This rearrangement joins TRBV12-3 or TRBV12-4 to TRBJ2-2; possible D gene TRBD2, 5 bases. This CDR3 contains 13 residues. The CDR3 nucleotides are TGTGCCAGCAGGATATTGGCCGCCGGGGAGCTGTTATTC. This gives the protein CASRILAAGELLF.

For this clonotype: Germline and junction disagree at one end, which may indicate a read error. This sequence joins TRBV4-3 and TRBJ2-1, with 7 bases lining up with TRBD2. CDR3 length equals 15 residues. CDR1 and CDR2 from the germline V gene are LGHNA and YSLEER. The CDR3 is CTSSHLPGLYNEQFF. CDR3 sequence (DNA): TGCACCAGCAGCCACCTTCCGGGACTATACAATGAGCAGTTCTTC.

To note about this clonotype: Because it lacks the conserved phenylalanine or tryptophan at the end, this CDR3 is likely a read error. This chain links TRBV12-3 or TRBV12-4 with TRBJ2-5; 10 bases fit TRBD2. The CDR3 covers 20 residues. J was trimmed by 5 bases and V by 10 bases; bases with no gene match: 28. The CDR3 region is CANRKSDHQTSGLPQETQYI. The CDR3 region has the DNA TGTGCCAACAGAAAAAGCGACCACCAGACTAGCGGGCTTCCCCAGGAGACCCAGTACATC.

This clonotype was counted once. The junction shows a germline mismatch at one end, possibly a read error. J is TRBJ2-1 and V is TRBV14; D remains ambiguous. Germline V CDR1 and CDR2: SGHDN, FVKESK. This CDR3 is 13 amino acids long. The CDR3 loop is CASSQVSYNEQFF. CDR3 nucleotide sequence: TGTGCCAGTAGCCAGGTCTCTTACAATGAGCAGTTCTTC.

This clonotype appeared many times. The chain carries TRBV12-3 or TRBV12-4 and TRBJ1-2; 10 nucleotides line up with TRBD1. Trimming cost V 5 bases and J 7 bases; bases outside gene matches: 10. The CDR3 runs 15 residues. Here the CDR3 reads CASSPRRQGATGYTF. The CDR3 DNA sequence: TGTGCCAGCAGTCCCCGACGACAGGGGGCGACTGGCTACACCTTC.

The table lists this clonotype with a few counts. No conserved phenylalanine or tryptophan is present at the end of the CDR3, so a read error is the likely explanation. The genes are TRBV12-3 or TRBV12-4 and TRBJ2-1; D may be TRBD1 (6 bases). The CDR3 consists of 13 residues. Trimming took 3 bases from V and 9 from J, leaving 12 bases between them. CDR3 DNA: TGTGCCAGCAGTTTCGGTAGGGGGAGTGAGCAGTTCTTA. This gives the protein CASSFGRGSEQFL.

For this clonotype: The CDR3 does not end in the conserved phenylalanine or tryptophan, so this is likely a read error. The chain employs TRBV11-2 and TRBJ1-1; a possible D gene is TRBD1 (6 bases). The CDR3 consists of 14 residues. CDR1 is SGHAT and CDR2 is FQNNGV in the germline V gene. DNA for the CDR3: TGTGCCAGTAGCTTCGGCGGGGGCCGGACTGAGGCTTTCATT. Encoded protein: CASSFGGGRTEAFI.

This clonotype was seen just once. V and J are TRBV5-1 and TRBJ1-6, with D unclear. V was shortened by 2 bases and J by 7 bases, with 10 bases between the two germline ends. Germline V lookup: CDR1 SGHRS, CDR2 YFSETQ. There are 14 residues in the CDR3. The CDR3 DNA is TGCGCCAGCAGCTTAGTGCAGGTGAATTCACCCCTCCACTTT. It codes for CASSLVQVNSPLHF.

Remarks on this clonotype: One end of the junction does not line up with germline, which may come from a read error. V usage is TRBV14 and J usage is TRBJ2-7; no clear D gene. Germline assignment: CDR1 SGHDN and CDR2 FVKESK. The CDR3 is 12 amino acids. CDR3 DNA: TGTGCCAGCAGCACGCACCTCTACGGGCAGTACTTC. This encodes CASSTHLYGQYF.

This clonotype has a single count. The chain recombines TRBV11-3 with TRBJ1-1; D may be TRBD1 (5 bases). Germline V gene data show CDR1 as SGHNT and CDR2 as YENEEA. V lost 5 bases to trimming and J lost 5 bases, with 15 bases between them. The CDR3 totals 14 residues. The chain's CDR3 is CASSRSQGATEAFF. CDR3 nucleotide sequence: TGTGCCAGCAGCCGGTCACAAGGGGCAACTGAAGCTTTCTTT.

As concerns this clonotype: This may be a read error, as it is one base from a much larger clone. The rearrangement links TRBV11-2 to TRBJ2-7; D remains unclear. Germline V gives CDR1 SGHAT, CDR2 FQNNGV. The V and J ends lost 3 bases and 6 bases respectively, with 9 bases between them. The CDR3 runs to 12 residues. The CDR3 DNA reads as TGTGCCAGCAGCTTTCTGACGGGCGAGCAGTACTTC. It encodes CASSFLTGEQYF.